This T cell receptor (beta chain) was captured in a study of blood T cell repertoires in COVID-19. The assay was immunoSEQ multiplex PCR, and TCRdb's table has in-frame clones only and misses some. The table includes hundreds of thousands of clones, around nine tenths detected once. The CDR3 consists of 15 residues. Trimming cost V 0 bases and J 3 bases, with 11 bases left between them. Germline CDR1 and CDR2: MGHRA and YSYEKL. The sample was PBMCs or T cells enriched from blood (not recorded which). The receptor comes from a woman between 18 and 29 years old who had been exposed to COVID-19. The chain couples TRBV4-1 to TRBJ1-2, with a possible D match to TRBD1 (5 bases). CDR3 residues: CASSQEWGTHYGYTF. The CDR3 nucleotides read TGCGCCAGCAGCCAAGAATGGGGCACTCACTATGGCTACACCTTC.